The clone carrying this T cell receptor (beta chain) was recorded only once. This CDR3 spans 13 amino acids. Trimming took off 4 bases at V and 0 bases at J, with 7 bases between the two ends. From germline, CDR1 is SGHDT and CDR2 YYEEEE. The assay was immunoSEQ multiplex PCR, and TCRdb's table has in-frame clones only and misses some. This sample carries some 93,000 clones, around 92% of them seen once, and the ten largest clones take more than 2%. This entry belongs to a study of T cell changes during pregnancy in multiple sclerosis. This TCR was recovered from a female donor with multiple sclerosis, enrolled in a pregnancy study. The chain carries TRBV5-6 and TRBJ1-1; perhaps TRBD1 as D (6 bases). This sample comprised peripheral blood, obtained after pregnancy. CDR3 sequence: CASSQGLNTEAFF. CDR3 nucleotides: TGTGCCAGCAGCCAGGGGTTGAACACTGAAGCTTTCTTT.